What follows describes a single T cell receptor (beta chain). Trimming took 7 bases from V and 6 from J; bases not matched to a gene: 13. The CDR3 extends over 15 amino acids. The germline V gene has CDR1 SGHVS and CDR2 FQNEAQ. These data belong to a study of blood T cell repertoires in COVID-19. Study-level information: Whether acute or convalescent, the COVID-19 samples came from the United States, Italy and Spain. Nucleic acid was either cDNA or gDNA, and it came from T cells, B-cell-depleted T cells, or PBMCs.

The data were produced by immunoSEQ multiplex PCR, yet TCRdb's version contains in-frame clones alone and is incomplete. The repertoire holds 70,000 or so clones, over 75% seen once, with around 30% in the top ten. Sequenced material: peripheral blood. The genes are TRBV7-8 and TRBJ2-5, with 8 nucleotides matching TRBD2. The receptor was isolated from a woman older than 75 with active or convalescent COVID-19. For the CDR3, the DNA is TGTGCCAGCATGACGGGGGGGCCTTGGTACAAGACCCAGTACTTC. Protein sequence: CASMTGGPWYKTQYF.